These T cell receptor beta chains were read from a single sample in a study of shared clonotypes between healthy human individuals. Profiled with immunoSEQ multiplex PCR; TCRdb holds only in-frame clones, not every one. The sample comprises under 350,000 clones, around 86% of which are singletons, and about 16% rests with the top ten. The source material was memory CD8+ T cells sorted from blood. Receptor source: a man between 18 and 35 years old in good health. Each CDR3 is given with its conserved first and last residue. A D gene is named only where the DNA matches it firmly. Not all rows give a size; the values are once, few, many and, for expanded clones, a class.

J gene | D gene | V gene | clone size | CDR3 protein | CDR3 DNA
TRBJ1-1 | . | TRBV19 | . | CASSITTPTEAFF | TGTGCCAGTAGTATAACGACACCCACTGAAGCTTTCTTT
TRBJ2-3 | TRBD1 | TRBV10-1 | . | CASSESPQGTDTQYF | TGCGCCAGCAGTGAGTCCCCACAGGGGACAGATACGCAGTATTTT
TRBJ2-3 | . | TRBV27 | . | CASSLRAGGSTDTQYF | TGTGCCAGCAGTTTAAGGGCAGGGGGGAGCACAGATACGCAGTATTTT
TRBJ1-4 | . | TRBV28 | . | CASSQPPLRDEKLFF | TGTGCCAGCAGCCAACCCCCTTTACGGGATGAAAAACTGTTTTTT
TRBJ2-7 | . | TRBV28 | . | CASSLGSSYEQYF | TGTGCCAGCAGTTTAGGGTCGTCCTACGAGCAGTACTTC
TRBJ1-5 | . | TRBV5-4 | . | CASRPGRQVGIQPQHF | TGTGCCAGCAGACCGGGTCGGCAGGTCGGCATTCAGCCCCAGCATTTT
TRBJ2-1 | . | TRBV4-3 | . | CASSPITRPLSSYNEQFF | TGCGCCAGCAGCCCGATCACCAGGCCTCTGAGCTCCTACAATGAGCAGTTCTTC
TRBJ1-2 | . | TRBV10-3 | few | CAISESLLQPYTF | TGTGCCATCAGTGAGTCCCTCCTTCAGCCGTACACCTTC
TRBJ1-2 | . | TRBV27 | . | CASSLSSDVRGYTF | TGTGCCAGCAGTTTATCATCGGACGTCAGGGGCTACACCTTC
TRBJ2-2 | . | TRBV28 | . | CASSLQGGTGELFF | TGTGCCAGCAGTTTGCAGGGTGGGACCGGGGAGCTGTTTTTT
TRBJ2-7 | . | TRBV27 | . | CASSLFSGRVNEQYF | TGTGCCAGCAGTTTATTCTCGGGCAGGGTGAACGAGCAGTACTTC
TRBJ1-6 | . | TRBV28 | . | CASSLLVLSLDSPLHF | TGTGCCAGCAGTTTATTGGTCCTCTCCCTGGATTCACCCCTCCACTTT
TRBJ2-7 | TRBD1 | TRBV10-3 | . | CAISGPTTGTGNYEQYF | TGTGCCATCAGTGGGCCCACTACCGGGACAGGGAACTACGAGCAGTACTTC
TRBJ2-1 | TRBD2 | TRBV4-3 | . | CASSQSSSGRIPYNEQFF | TGCGCCAGCAGCCAATCTTCTAGCGGGAGAATCCCCTACAATGAGCAGTTCTTC
TRBJ1-3 | . | TRBV5-1 | . | CASSLGGRSSSGNTIYF | TGCGCCAGCAGCTTGGGCGGCAGGTCTTCCTCTGGAAACACCATATATTTT
TRBJ1-2 | . | TRBV18 | . | CASSPLVYYGYTF | TGTGCCAGCTCACCACTTGTTTACTATGGCTACACCTTC
TRBJ2-6 | TRBD2 | TRBV27 | . | CASSSLAAVRREPGANVLTF | TGTGCCAGCAGTTCACTAGCGGCCGTAAGAAGGGAACCTGGGGCCAACGTCCTGACTTTC
TRBJ1-3 | . | TRBV28 | . | CASRGRGASGNTIYF | TGTGCCAGCAGAGGCAGGGGCGCTTCTGGAAACACCATATATTTT
TRBJ2-5 | TRBD2 | TRBV27 | . | CASSFGLAGGQETQYF | TGTGCCAGCAGTTTTGGACTAGCGGGGGGCCAAGAGACCCAGTACTTC
TRBJ2-7 | . | TRBV13 | . | CASSQGSGKVTYEQYF | TGTGCCAGCAGCCAGGGGTCAGGGAAAGTGACCTACGAGCAGTACTTC
TRBJ2-7 | . | TRBV7-9 | medium-sized | CASSLGVYEQYF | TGTGCCAGCAGCTTGGGTGTATACGAGCAGTACTTC
TRBJ2-7 | TRBD1 | TRBV6-1 | . | CASSETGYEQYF | TGTGCCAGCAGCGAGACAGGGTACGAGCAGTACTTC
TRBJ2-2 | . | TRBV7-2 | . | CASRTGRPRGSGELFF | TGTGCCAGCAGAACAGGTAGACCGAGGGGCAGCGGGGAGCTGTTTTTT
TRBJ1-4 | TRBD1 | TRBV6-1 | . | CASSELRGQGQGREKLFF | TGTGCCAGCAGTGAATTGAGGGGTCAAGGACAGGGAAGGGAAAAACTGTTTTTT
TRBJ2-7 | . | TRBV5-1 | . | CASSDGGAYDEQYF | TGCGCCAGCAGCGATGGGGGAGCATACGACGAGCAGTACTTC
TRBJ2-3 | . | TRBV6-5 | once | CASSYLSTGTTDTQYF | TGTGCCAGCAGTTACTTATCAACAGGGACCACAGATACGCAGTATTTT
TRBJ2-1 | . | TRBV2 | . | CASSVFSYNEQFF | TGTGCCAGCAGTGTATTTTCCTACAATGAGCAGTTCTTC
TRBJ2-7 | . | TRBV7-8 | . | CASSLEVMGRDEQYF | TGTGCCAGCAGCTTAGAGGTTATGGGTCGCGACGAGCAGTACTTC
TRBJ2-5 | . | TRBV7-9 | . | CASSPPTGWETQYF | TGTGCCAGCAGCCCCCCGACGGGGTGGGAGACCCAGTACTTC
TRBJ2-7 | TRBD2 | TRBV9 | . | CASSVSGETYEQYF | TGTGCCAGCAGCGTTAGCGGGGAGACCTACGAGCAGTACTTC
TRBJ2-2 | . | TRBV5-1 | . | CASSPTRVRTGELFF | TGCGCCAGCAGCCCGACTAGGGTTAGGACCGGGGAGCTGTTTTTT
TRBJ1-1 | TRBD1 | TRBV7-8 | . | CASSSLTGASTEAFF | TGTGCCAGCAGCTCCCTGACAGGGGCGAGCACTGAAGCTTTCTTT
TRBJ2-7 | . | TRBV18 | once | CASSPVDSPYEQYF | TGTGCCAGCTCACCAGTCGACAGCCCCTACGAGCAGTACTTC
TRBJ2-5 | . | TRBV2 | . | CASSELFEGTGETQYF | TGTGCCAGCAGTGAATTGTTCGAGGGGACGGGGGAGACCCAGTACTTC
TRBJ1-3 | . | TRBV5-6 | . | CASSFIPGAEGNTIYF | TGTGCCAGCAGCTTTATCCCGGGGGCGGAAGGAAACACCATATATTTT
TRBJ2-3 | . | TRBV6-6 | . | CASREPGNTDTQYF | TGTGCCAGCAGAGAACCCGGGAACACAGATACGCAGTATTTT
TRBJ1-2 | TRBD1 | TRBV4-1 | many | CASSLQGNDGYTF | TGCGCCAGCAGTCTACAGGGGAACGATGGCTACACCTTC
TRBJ1-2 | . | TRBV6-5 | . | CASRGTGRGYGYTF | TGTGCCAGCAGAGGCACAGGGAGGGGGTATGGCTACACCTTC
TRBJ2-2 | TRBD1 | TRBV7-6 | . | CASSPRQGGTGELFF | TGTGCCAGCAGTCCCAGACAGGGCGGCACCGGGGAGCTGTTTTTT
TRBJ2-7 | TRBD1 | TRBV5-6 | . | CASSLPRTGPYEQYF | TGTGCCAGCAGCTTGCCGAGGACAGGTCCCTACGAGCAGTACTTC
TRBJ1-5 | TRBD1 | TRBV28 | once | CASGDRSNQPQHF | TGTGCCAGTGGGGACAGAAGCAATCAGCCCCAGCATTTT
TRBJ2-7 | TRBD1 | TRBV9 | once | CASSVVGGHEQYF | TGTGCCAGCAGCGTAGTAGGGGGCCACGAGCAGTACTTC
TRBJ1-1 | . | TRBV6-1 | . | CASSEEGAEAFF | TGTGCCAGCAGTGAAGAGGGGGCTGAAGCTTTCTTT
TRBJ1-2 | . | TRBV4-2 | once | CASSQEVGAAPYYGYTF | TGTGCCAGCAGCCAAGAAGTCGGGGCAGCGCCGTATTATGGCTACACCTTC
TRBJ2-7 | TRBD2 | TRBV5-8 | . | CASSSGEGAYEQYF | TGTGCCAGCAGCTCCGGGGAGGGAGCTTACGAGCAGTACTTC
TRBJ2-7 | . | TRBV5-6 | . | CASSLFGGTYEQYF | TGTGCCAGCAGCTTGTTTGGGGGAACCTACGAGCAGTACTTC
TRBJ2-7 | TRBD2 | TRBV27 | . | CASSGTYGVEQYF | TGTGCCAGTAGCGGGACGTACGGTGTCGAGCAGTACTTC
TRBJ1-1 | . | TRBV27 | . | CASKPSGVTEAFF | TGTGCCAGCAAACCGTCAGGGGTGACTGAAGCTTTCTTT
TRBJ2-3 | . | TRBV10-2 | . | CASNRGHTDTQYF | TGCGCCAGTAATAGGGGTCACACAGATACGCAGTATTTT